The text below deals with one T cell receptor beta chain. The antigen is not known. The data were obtained in a study of cytomegalovirus exposure and HLA in healthy donors. V lost 5 bases, J lost 4 bases, and 4 bases stayed unmatched. This CDR3 region has 13 residues. Germline CDR1 and CDR2: SGHVS and FQNEAQ. The PCR had 60 Vbeta and 13 Jbeta primers. Profiling relied on immunoSEQ multiplex PCR, and the TCRdb table lists in-frame clones only, not all of them. The repertoire holds roughly 140,000 clones, with about 72% as singletons. Study-level points and caveats: Some TCR beta chains (roughly 160 of them) were listed as cytomegalovirus-associated.

The sequenced sample was PBMCs. This receptor was taken from a man in his forties or fifties in good health and CMV-seronegative. The chain has TRBV7-8 and TRBJ2-7, with 8 bases aligning to TRBD2. CDR3 protein: CASSPGLGYEQYF. The CDR3 DNA reads TGTGCCAGCAGCCCGGGACTAGGGTACGAGCAGTACTTC.